Listed here are 5 T cell receptor beta chains from one sample, sequenced in a study of OX40 agonist ivuxolimab in advanced cancers. Libraries were prepared by immunoSEQ multiplex PCR; TCRdb keeps only in-frame clonotypes and omits some of them. The data contain about 21,000 clones, about 87% of them singletons. The sequencing here drew on CD4+ or CD8+ T cells sorted from blood, taken in a trial of the OX40 agonist ivuxolimab. The receptors come from an adult with an advanced solid tumor such as melanoma, head and neck, liver or kidney cancer.

A single count supports this clone. The chain has TRBV29-1 and TRBJ2-3; no definite D call. The CDR3 length is 11 residues. Trimming took 4 bases from V and 6 from J, leaving 8 bases between them. In germline, CDR1 is SQVTM, CDR2 ANQGSEA. CDR3 DNA sequence: TGCAGCGTTGGAATGCGGGATACGCAGTATTTT. Translating gives CSVGMRDTQYF.

The genes are TRBV9 and TRBJ2-1; 13 bases line up with TRBD2. The CDR3 loop spans 17 amino acids. Germline V CDR1 and CDR2: SGDLS, YYNGEE. The J segment lost 6 bases and the V segment lost 2 bases, leaving 8 bases of the junction unmatched. CDR3 region: CASSVRTSGGASNEQFF. As DNA, the CDR3 is TGTGCCAGCAGCGTTCGTACTAGCGGGGGGGCCAGCAATGAGCAGTTCTTC.

This rearrangement joins TRBV2 to TRBJ2-1; 14 positions agree with TRBD2. Losses at the gene ends were 5 bases for V and 9 bases for J; bases not matched to a gene: 6. Germline loops: CDR1 SNHLY, CDR2 FYNNEI. The CDR3 extends over 15 amino acids. As DNA, the CDR3 is TGTGCCAGCAGTCCTCGACTAGCGGGAGGGGGTGAGCAGTTCTTC. Translation: CASSPRLAGGGEQFF.

To note about this clone: Other nucleotide sequences in the sample specify the same CDR3. The chain couples TRBV7-9 to TRBJ1-1; D perhaps matches TRBD1 (5 bases). The CDR3 length is 12 residues. Deletions cut 5 bases from V and 14 bases from J, with 18 bases between. The V gene's germline CDR1 is SEHNR and CDR2 FQNEAQ (reference sequence). CDR3 DNA sequence: TGTGCCAGCAGCCAAGGAGCCAGGGAGGCCTTCTTT. Protein sequence: CASSQGAREAFF. Based on the CDR3 plus reference TRBV7-9 and TRBJ1-1, the full variable domain is DTGVSQNPRHKITKRGQNVTFRCDPISEHNRLYWYRQTLGQGPEFLTYFQNEAQLEKSRLLSDRFSAERPKGSFSTLEIQRTEQGDSAMYLCASSQGAREAFFGQGTRLTVV.

The rearrangement links TRBV6-5 to TRBJ2-1; 7 bases align to TRBD2. V shed 6 bases, J shed 9 bases, and the junction held 11 bases outside the gene matches. From germline, CDR1 is MNHEY and CDR2 SVGAGI. This CDR3 comprises 14 residues. The CDR3 sequence is CASSQSGLVREQFF. The DNA of the CDR3 is TGTGCCAGCAGCCAAAGCGGACTAGTGCGTGAGCAGTTCTTC.